The 13 T cell receptor beta chains given below trace back to one sample, sequenced in a study of T-cell memory formation after mild COVID-19 (dated by TCRdb to the early 2020s). Libraries were made using 5' RACE. Instrument used: Illumina NovaSeq 6000. The public reads were reprocessed in TCRdb via fastp at Q25 and MiXCR, keeping in-frame beta chains. Every entry covers one CDR3 protein and lists the most common genes and DNA from its rows. This sample gives roughly 610,000 distinct CDR3 sequences in total; roughly a sixth of them show up just once. The ten largest clones represent just over 8% of the sample. Sequencing was done on a sample of PBMCs or a T cell subset sorted from them (not recorded which). The receptors come from an adult woman who had mild COVID-19 (a few samples of this study predate the infection). The sample titles of this study are shuffled in the database, so cell type and time point are left out; the donor was told from shared clones.

CDR3 DNA sequence: TGCGCCAGCAGCCAAGCGATTTTAGCCAAAAACATTCAGTACTTC. It yields the protein CASSQAILAKNIQYF. This chain links TRBV4-3 with TRBJ2-4; D not resolved. V lost 1 base, J lost 0 bases, and 7 bases lay in between. CDR3 length: 15 amino acids. CDR1 and CDR2 (germline): LGHNA, YSLEER.

V is TRBV20-1 and J is TRBJ2-3; no firm D call. Germline V gene lookup returns CDR1 DFQATT and CDR2 SNEGSKA (reference sequence). The CDR3 spans 12 residues. Trimming left V 8 bases short and J 4 bases short, with 13 bases between. The chain's CDR3 is CSRIRRADTQYF. CDR3 coding DNA: TGCAGTAGAATACGAAGGGCAGATACGCAGTATTTT.

This clonotype was seen a few times. V is TRBV24-1 and J is TRBJ2-3, with D possibly being TRBD2 (5 bases). V was trimmed by 5 bases and J by 0 bases, leaving 23 bases between them. The length of the CDR3 is 19 residues. CDR1 and CDR2 (germline): KGHDR, SFDVKD. The CDR3 protein is CATSVDLGSSSSSTDTQYF. The DNA of the CDR3 is TGTGCCACCAGTGTTGACCTTGGCTCTAGCAGCTCTAGCACAGATACGCAGTATTTT.

This clonotype was recorded a few times. The chain links TRBV12-3 or TRBV12-4 to TRBJ1-5; D is ambiguous. V was pared by 4 bases and J by 0 bases, with 7 bases between. This CDR3 comprises 14 residues. The CDR3 spells CASSSRGSNQPQHF. CDR3 DNA sequence: TGTGCCAGCAGTTCTCGGGGTAGCAATCAGCCCCAGCATTTT.

The V and J genes are TRBV18 and TRBJ2-7, with 7 bases lining up with TRBD2. CDR3 length: 15 amino acids. Germline assignment: CDR1 KGHSH and CDR2 LQKENI. V gave up 6 bases and J gave up 3 bases; unmatched junction bases: 11. The CDR3 spells CASSPTLGGSYEQYF. DNA for the CDR3: TGTGCCAGCTCTCCCACCTTGGGCGGGAGCTACGAGCAGTACTTC.

V usage is TRBV9 and J usage is TRBJ1-2, with a possible D match to TRBD1 (6 bases). The CDR3 consists of 12 residues. Per germline, CDR1 SGDLS and CDR2 YYNGEE. Between the trimmed V and J ends, which lost 3 bases and 8 bases, there was a span of 11 bases. CDR3 bases: TGTGCCAGCAGCGGAAGGGGGAGCGGCTACACCTTC. Protein product: CASSGRGSGYTF.

There are a few counts of this clonotype. V is TRBV12-3 or TRBV12-4 and J is TRBJ1-5; 7 nucleotides line up with TRBD1. V shed 6 bases, J shed 5 bases, and the junction held 7 bases outside the gene matches. The CDR3 totals 14 residues. The CDR3 DNA reads TGTGCCAGCAGCGAAGACAGGGACCATCAGCCCCAGCATTTT. It translates to CASSEDRDHQPQHF.

The rearrangement links TRBV29-1 to TRBJ2-1; D uncertain. From germline, CDR1 is SQVTM and CDR2 ANQGSEA. Trimming shortened V by 6 bases and J by 3 bases, and 6 bases separated the two germline ends. This CDR3 spans 11 amino acids. The CDR3: CSVAGYNEQFF. DNA of the CDR3: TGCAGCGTAGCTGGCTACAATGAGCAGTTCTTC.

This clonotype was detected a few times. J is TRBJ2-1 and V is TRBV5-4; 7 nucleotides align to TRBD1. The junction had 6 bases not matched to a gene; V was cut back by 0 bases and J by 6 bases. CDR3 length equals 15 residues. Per germline, CDR1 SGHNT and CDR2 YYREEE (reference sequence). The DNA for the CDR3 is TGTGCCAGCAGCTTGGCCCAGGGGGTAAGCAATGAGCAGTTCTTC. This gives the protein CASSLAQGVSNEQFF.

The chain has TRBV5-6 and TRBJ1-2, with TRBD1 as a possible D gene (5 bases). The ends were cut back, 1 base at V and 7 bases at J, with 11 bases in the middle. CDR3 length equals 13 residues. Germline values: CDR1 SGHDT, CDR2 YYEEEE. The CDR3 reads CASSLWGSGGYTF. The DNA of the CDR3 is TGTGCCAGCAGCTTGTGGGGGTCAGGTGGCTACACCTTC.

The chain employs TRBV29-1 and TRBJ2-7, with D perhaps matching TRBD2 (6 bases). Germline values: CDR1 SQVTM, CDR2 ANQGSEA. The CDR3 is 16 residues long. V was pared by 6 bases and J by 2 bases, with 23 bases between. This CDR3 reads CSVLLGTGTSPYEQYF. In DNA form, the CDR3 reads TGCAGCGTCCTACTGGGGACCGGGACTTCTCCCTACGAGCAGTACTTC.

The V and J genes are TRBV7-3 and TRBJ1-2; tentatively, D is TRBD1 (5 bases). CDR3 length: 15 amino acids. Deletions cut 2 bases from V and 2 bases from J, with 12 bases between. The germline gives CDR1 SGHTA, CDR2 FQGTGA. The CDR3 here is CASSLRQKLNYGYTF. CDR3 nucleotides: TGTGCCAGCAGCTTACGACAGAAACTAAACTATGGCTACACCTTC.

The V gene is TRBV20-1, the J gene TRBJ1-4, with D possibly matching TRBD1 (5 bases). The CDR3 has 15 residues. CDR1 is DFQATT, CDR2 SNEGSKA, per germline (reference sequence). V dropped 0 bases and J dropped 5 bases, with 13 bases sitting between them. In nucleotides, the CDR3 is TGCAGTGCTAGAGAGATCGGCAGGGAAAATGAAAAACTGTTTTTT. Its translation: CSAREIGRENEKLFF.